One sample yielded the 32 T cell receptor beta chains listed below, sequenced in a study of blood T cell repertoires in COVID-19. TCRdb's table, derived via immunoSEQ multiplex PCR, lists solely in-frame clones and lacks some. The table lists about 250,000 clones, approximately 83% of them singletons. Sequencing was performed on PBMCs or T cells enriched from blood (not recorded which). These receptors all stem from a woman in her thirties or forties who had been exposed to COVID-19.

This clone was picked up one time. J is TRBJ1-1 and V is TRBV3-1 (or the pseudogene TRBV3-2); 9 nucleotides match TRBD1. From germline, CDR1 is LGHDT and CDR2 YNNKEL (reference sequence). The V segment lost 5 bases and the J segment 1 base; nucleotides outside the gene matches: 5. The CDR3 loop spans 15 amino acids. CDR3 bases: TGTGCCAGCAGCTTCGTGGGACAGGGGAACACTGAAGCTTTCTTT. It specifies CASSFVGQGNTEAFF.

The CDR3: CASSQMRGQPQHF. The CDR3 DNA reads as TGTGCCAGCAGCCAAATGCGGGGTCAGCCCCAGCATTTT. This sequence joins TRBV3-1 (or the pseudogene TRBV3-2) and TRBJ1-5; no clear D gene. Trimming removed 2 bases from V and 6 bases from J, with 8 bases in between. The germline CDR1 and CDR2 sequences are LGHDT and YNNKEL (reference sequence). This CDR3 is 13 amino acids long.

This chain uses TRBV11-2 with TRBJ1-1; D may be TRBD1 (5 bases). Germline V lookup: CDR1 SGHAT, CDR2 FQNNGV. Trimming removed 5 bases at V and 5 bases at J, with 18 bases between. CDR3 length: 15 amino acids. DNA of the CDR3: TGTGCCAGCAGCCTTAATCTGGGGGAGGGGACTGAAGCTTTCTTT. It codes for CASSLNLGEGTEAFF.

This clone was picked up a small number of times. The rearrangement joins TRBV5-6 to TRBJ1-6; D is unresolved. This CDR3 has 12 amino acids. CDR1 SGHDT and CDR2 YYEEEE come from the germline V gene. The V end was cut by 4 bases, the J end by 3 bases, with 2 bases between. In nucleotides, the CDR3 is TGTGCCAGCAGCCTCTATAATTCACCCCTCCACTTT. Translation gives CASSLYNSPLHF.

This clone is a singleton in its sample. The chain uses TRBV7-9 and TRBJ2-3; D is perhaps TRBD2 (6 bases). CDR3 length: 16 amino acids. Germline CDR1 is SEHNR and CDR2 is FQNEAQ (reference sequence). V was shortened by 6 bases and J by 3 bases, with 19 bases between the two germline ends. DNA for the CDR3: TGTGCCAGCAGTCAGCCGGGACTCCCCGGTACAGATACGCAGTATTTT. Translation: CASSQPGLPGTDTQYF.

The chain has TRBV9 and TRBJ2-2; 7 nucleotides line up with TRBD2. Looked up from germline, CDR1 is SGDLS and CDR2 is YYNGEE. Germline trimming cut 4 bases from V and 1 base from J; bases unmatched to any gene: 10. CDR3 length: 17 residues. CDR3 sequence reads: CASSPLGERGNTGELFF. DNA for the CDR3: TGTGCCAGCAGCCCCCTGGGGGAGCGGGGGAACACCGGGGAGCTGTTTTTT.

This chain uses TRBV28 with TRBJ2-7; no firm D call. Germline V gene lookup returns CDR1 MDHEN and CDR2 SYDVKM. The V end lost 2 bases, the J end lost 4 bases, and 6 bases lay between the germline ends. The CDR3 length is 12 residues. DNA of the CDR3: TGTGCCAGCAGTTTAAGAGATTACGAGCAGTACTTC. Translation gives CASSLRDYEQYF.

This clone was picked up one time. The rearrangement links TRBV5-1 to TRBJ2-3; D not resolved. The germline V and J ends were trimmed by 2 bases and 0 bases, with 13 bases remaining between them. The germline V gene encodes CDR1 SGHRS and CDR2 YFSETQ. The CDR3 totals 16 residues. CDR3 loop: CASSFIETLSTDTQYF. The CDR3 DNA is TGCGCCAGCAGCTTTATAGAGACACTTAGCACAGATACGCAGTATTTT. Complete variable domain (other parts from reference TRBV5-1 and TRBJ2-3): KAGVTQTPRYLIKTRGQQVTLSCSPISGHRSVSWYQQTPGQGLQFLFEYFSETQRNKGNFPGRFSGRQFSNSRSEMNVSTLELGDSALYLCASSFIETLSTDTQYFGPGTRLTVL.

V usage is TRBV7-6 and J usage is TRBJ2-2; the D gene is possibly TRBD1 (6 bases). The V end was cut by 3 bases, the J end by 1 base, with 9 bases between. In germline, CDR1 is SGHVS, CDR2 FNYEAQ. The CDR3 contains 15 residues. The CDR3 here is CASSLRQVNTGELFF. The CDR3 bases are TGTGCCAGCAGCTTGCGACAGGTGAACACCGGGGAGCTGTTTTTT. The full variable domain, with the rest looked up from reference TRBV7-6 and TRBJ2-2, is GAGVSQSPRYKVTKRGQDVALRCDPISGHVSLYWYRQALGQGPEFLTYFNYEAQQDKSGLPNDRFSAERPEGSISTLTIQRTEQRDSAMYRCASSLRQVNTGELFFGEGSRLTVL.

CDR3 region: CASRGAGGRAVNIQYF. The CDR3 DNA follows: TGTGCCAGCAGGGGAGCCGGGGGGAGAGCGGTGAACATTCAGTACTTC. The chain is built from TRBV27 and TRBJ2-4; 7 bases agree with TRBD2. Looked up from germline, CDR1 is MNHEY and CDR2 is SMNVEV (reference sequence). This CDR3 has 16 residues. After removal of 6 bases from V and 7 bases from J, the junction contained 15 bases not matched to a gene.

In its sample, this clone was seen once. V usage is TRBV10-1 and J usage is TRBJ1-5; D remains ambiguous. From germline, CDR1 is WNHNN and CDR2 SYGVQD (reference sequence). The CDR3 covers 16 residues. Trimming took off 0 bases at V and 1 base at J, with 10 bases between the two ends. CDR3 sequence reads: CASSESVPSSNQPQHF. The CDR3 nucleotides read TGCGCCAGCAGTGAGTCGGTCCCGAGCAGCAATCAGCCCCAGCATTTT.

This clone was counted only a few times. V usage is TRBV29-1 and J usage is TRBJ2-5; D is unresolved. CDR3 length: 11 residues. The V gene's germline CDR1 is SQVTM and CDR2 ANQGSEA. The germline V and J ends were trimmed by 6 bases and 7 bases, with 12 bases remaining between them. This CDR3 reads CSVGDSGTQYF. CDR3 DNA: TGCAGCGTCGGTGATTCGGGGACCCAGTACTTC.

The CDR3 nucleotides are TGTGCCAGCAGTTACCGGGACCCACTTAGGGGGGAGACCCAGTACTTC. This gives the protein CASSYRDPLRGETQYF. The chain uses TRBV6-5 and TRBJ2-5, with a tentative D call TRBD1 (6 bases). Germline V gene sequence: CDR1 MNHEY, CDR2 SVGAGI. The V and J ends lost 2 bases and 5 bases respectively, with 18 bases between them. There are 16 residues in the CDR3.

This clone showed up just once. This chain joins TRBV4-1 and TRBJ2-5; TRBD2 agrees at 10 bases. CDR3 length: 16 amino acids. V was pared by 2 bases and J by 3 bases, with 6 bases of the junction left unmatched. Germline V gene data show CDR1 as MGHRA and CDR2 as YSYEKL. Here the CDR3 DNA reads TGCGCCAGCAGCCAAAGCCCTAGCGGGGGAGAAGAGACCCAGTACTTC. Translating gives CASSQSPSGGEETQYF.

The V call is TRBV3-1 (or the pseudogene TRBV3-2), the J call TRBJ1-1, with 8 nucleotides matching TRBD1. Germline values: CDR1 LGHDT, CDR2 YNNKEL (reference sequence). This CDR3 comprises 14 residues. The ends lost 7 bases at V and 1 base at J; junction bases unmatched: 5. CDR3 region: CASMDRAWNTEAFF. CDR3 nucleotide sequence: TGTGCCAGCATGGACAGGGCGTGGAACACTGAAGCTTTCTTT.

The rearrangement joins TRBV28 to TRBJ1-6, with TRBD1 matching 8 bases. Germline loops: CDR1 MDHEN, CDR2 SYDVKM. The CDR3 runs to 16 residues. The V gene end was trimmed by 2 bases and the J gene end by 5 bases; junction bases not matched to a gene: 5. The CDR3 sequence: CASSLPEGQDNSPLHF. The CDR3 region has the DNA TGTGCCAGCAGTTTACCCGAGGGACAGGATAATTCACCCCTCCACTTT.

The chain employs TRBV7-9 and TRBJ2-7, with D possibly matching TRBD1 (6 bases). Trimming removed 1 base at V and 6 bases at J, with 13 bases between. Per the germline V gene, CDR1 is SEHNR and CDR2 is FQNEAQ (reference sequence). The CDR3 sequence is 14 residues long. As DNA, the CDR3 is TGTGCCAGCAGCTTAGGTACAGGGAGAGGCGAGCAGTACTTC. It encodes CASSLGTGRGEQYF.

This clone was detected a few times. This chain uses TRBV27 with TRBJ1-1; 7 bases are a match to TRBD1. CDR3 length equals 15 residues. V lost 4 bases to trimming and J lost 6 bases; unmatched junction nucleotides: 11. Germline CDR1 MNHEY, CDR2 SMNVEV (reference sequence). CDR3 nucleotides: TGTGCCAGCAGTTCCCGCCCCGACAGGGTTGCTGAAGCTTTCTTT. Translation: CASSSRPDRVAEAFF.

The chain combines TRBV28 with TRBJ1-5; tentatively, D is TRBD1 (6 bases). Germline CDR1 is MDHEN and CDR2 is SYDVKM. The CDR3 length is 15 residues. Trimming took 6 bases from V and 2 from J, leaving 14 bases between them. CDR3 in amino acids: CASSKTGSGNQPQHF. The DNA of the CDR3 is TGTGCCAGCAGCAAAACAGGGTCCGGCAATCAGCCCCAGCATTTT.

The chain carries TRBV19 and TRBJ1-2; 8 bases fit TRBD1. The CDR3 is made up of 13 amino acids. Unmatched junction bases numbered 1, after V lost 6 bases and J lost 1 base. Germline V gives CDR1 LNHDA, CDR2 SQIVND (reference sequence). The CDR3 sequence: CASSRGLNYGYTF. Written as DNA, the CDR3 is TGTGCCAGTAGCAGGGGGCTTAACTATGGCTACACCTTC.

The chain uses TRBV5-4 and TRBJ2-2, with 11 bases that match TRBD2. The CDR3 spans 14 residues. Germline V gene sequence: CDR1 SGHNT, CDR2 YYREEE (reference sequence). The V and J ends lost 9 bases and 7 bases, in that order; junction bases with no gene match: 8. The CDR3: CATQTSGVGGELFF. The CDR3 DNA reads TGTGCCACCCAGACTAGCGGGGTTGGCGGGGAGCTGTTTTTT.

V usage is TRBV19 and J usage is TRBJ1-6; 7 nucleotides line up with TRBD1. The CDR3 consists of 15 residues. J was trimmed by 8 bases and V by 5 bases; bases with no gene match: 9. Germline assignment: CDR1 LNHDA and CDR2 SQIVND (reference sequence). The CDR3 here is CASSGSDRTYSPLHF. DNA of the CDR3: TGTGCCAGTAGTGGTTCGGACAGGACCTATTCACCCCTCCACTTT.

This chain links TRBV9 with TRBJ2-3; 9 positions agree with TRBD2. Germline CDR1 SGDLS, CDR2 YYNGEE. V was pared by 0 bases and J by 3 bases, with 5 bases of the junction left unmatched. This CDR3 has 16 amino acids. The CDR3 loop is CASSVVSGGRTDTQYF. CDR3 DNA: TGTGCCAGCAGCGTAGTGAGCGGGGGGAGAACAGATACGCAGTATTTT.

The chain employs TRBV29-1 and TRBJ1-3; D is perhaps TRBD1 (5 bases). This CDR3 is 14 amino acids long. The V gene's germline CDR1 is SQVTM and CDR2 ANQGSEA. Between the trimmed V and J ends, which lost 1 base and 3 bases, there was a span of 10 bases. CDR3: CSVEGQGYGNTIYF. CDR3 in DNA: TGCAGCGTTGAAGGGCAGGGCTATGGAAACACCATATATTTT.

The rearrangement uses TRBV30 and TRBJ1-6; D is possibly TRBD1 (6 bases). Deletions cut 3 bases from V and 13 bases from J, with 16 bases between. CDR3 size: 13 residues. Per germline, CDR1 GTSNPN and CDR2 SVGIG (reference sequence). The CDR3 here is CAWRRQGIVPLHF. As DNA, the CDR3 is TGTGCCTGGAGAAGGCAGGGGATTGTCCCCCTCCACTTT. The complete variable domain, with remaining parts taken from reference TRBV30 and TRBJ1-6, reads SQTIHQWPATLVQPVGSPLSLECTVEGTSNPNLYWYRQAAGRGLQLLFYSVGIGQISSEVPQNLSASRPQDRQFILSSKKLLLSDSGFYLCAWRRQGIVPLHFGNGTRLTVT.

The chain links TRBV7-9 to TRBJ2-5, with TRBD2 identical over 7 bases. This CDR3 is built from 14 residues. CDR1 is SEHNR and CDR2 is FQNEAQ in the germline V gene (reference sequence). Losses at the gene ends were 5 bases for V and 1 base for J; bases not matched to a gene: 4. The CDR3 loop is CASSLPSGQETQYF. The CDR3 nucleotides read TGTGCCAGCAGCCTCCCTAGCGGCCAAGAGACCCAGTACTTC.

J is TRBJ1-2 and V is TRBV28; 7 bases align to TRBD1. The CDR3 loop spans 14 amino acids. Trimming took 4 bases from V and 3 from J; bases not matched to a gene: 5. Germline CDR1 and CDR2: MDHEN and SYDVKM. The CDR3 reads CASSSGQLDYGYTF. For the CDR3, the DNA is TGTGCCAGCAGTTCGGGACAGCTCGACTATGGCTACACCTTC.

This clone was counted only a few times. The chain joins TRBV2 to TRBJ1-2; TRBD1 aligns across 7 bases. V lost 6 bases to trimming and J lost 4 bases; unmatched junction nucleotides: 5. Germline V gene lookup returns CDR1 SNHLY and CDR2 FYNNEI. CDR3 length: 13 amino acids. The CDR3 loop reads CASSERQGYGYTF. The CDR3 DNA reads TGTGCCAGCAGCGAACGACAGGGCTATGGCTACACCTTC.

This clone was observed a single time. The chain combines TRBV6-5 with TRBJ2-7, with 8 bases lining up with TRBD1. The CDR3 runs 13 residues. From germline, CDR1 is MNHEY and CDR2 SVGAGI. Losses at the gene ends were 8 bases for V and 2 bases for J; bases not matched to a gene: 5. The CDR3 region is CASGRDRTYEQYF. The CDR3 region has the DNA TGTGCCAGCGGCCGGGACAGGACCTACGAGCAGTACTTC.

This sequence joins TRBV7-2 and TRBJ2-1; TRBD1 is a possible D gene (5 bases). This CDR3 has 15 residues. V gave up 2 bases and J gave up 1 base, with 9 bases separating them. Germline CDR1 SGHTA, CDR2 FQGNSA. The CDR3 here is CASSLYSGSYNEQFF. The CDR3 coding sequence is TGTGCCAGCAGCTTATATTCAGGGTCCTACAATGAGCAGTTCTTC.

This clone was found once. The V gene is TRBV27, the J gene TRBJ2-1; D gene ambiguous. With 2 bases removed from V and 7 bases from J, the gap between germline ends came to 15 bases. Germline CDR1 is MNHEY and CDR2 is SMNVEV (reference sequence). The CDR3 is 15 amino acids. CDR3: CASSLQARFPNEQFF. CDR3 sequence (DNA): TGTGCCAGCAGTTTACAGGCCCGATTCCCTAATGAGCAGTTCTTC.

The chain's CDR3 is CASALDQNTEAFF. The CDR3 bases are TGTGCCAGCGCTCTAGACCAGAACACTGAAGCTTTCTTT. The chain couples TRBV19 to TRBJ1-1; D uncertain. The germline V gene has CDR1 LNHDA and CDR2 SQIVND (reference sequence). V lost 9 bases to trimming and J lost 1 base, with 12 bases between them. The CDR3 is made up of 13 amino acids.